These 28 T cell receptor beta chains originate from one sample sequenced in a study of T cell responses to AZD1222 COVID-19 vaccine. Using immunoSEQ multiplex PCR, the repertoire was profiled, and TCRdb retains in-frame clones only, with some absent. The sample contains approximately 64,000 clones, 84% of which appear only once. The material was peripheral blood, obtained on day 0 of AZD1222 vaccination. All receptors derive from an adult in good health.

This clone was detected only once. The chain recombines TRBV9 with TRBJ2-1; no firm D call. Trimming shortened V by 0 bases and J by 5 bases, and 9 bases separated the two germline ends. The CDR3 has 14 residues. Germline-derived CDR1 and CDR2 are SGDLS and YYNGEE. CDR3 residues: CASSVAALDNEQFF. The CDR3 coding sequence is TGTGCCAGCAGCGTAGCGGCATTAGACAATGAGCAGTTCTTC.

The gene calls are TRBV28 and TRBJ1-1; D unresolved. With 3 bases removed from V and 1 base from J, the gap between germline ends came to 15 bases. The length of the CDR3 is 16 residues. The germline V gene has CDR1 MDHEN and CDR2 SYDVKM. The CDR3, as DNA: TGTGCCAGCAGTTTGCCTGGAGGACCCACGAACACTGAAGCTTTCTTT. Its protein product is CASSLPGGPTNTEAFF.

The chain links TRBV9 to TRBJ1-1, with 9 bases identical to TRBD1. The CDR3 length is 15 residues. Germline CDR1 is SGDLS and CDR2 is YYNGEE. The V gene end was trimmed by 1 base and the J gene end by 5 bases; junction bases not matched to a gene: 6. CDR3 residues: CASSVQQGAGTEAFF. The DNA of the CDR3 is TGTGCCAGCAGCGTACAACAGGGGGCTGGAACTGAAGCTTTCTTT.

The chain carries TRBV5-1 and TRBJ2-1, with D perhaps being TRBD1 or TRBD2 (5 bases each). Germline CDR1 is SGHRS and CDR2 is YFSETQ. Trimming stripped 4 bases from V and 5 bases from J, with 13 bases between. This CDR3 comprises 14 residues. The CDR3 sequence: CASSVGPKDNEQFF. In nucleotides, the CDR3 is TGCGCCAGCAGCGTGGGACCAAAAGACAATGAGCAGTTCTTC.

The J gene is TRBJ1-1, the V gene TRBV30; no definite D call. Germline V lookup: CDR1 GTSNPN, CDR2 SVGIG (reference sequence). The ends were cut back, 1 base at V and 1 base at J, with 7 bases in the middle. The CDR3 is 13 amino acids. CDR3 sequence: CAWSGMGNTEAFF. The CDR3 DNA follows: TGTGCCTGGAGTGGGATGGGGAACACTGAAGCTTTCTTT.

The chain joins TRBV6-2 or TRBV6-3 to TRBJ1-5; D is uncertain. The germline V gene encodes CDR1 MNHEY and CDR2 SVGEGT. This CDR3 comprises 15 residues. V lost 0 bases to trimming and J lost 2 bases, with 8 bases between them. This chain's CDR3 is CASSYSGVGNQPQHF. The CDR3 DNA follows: TGTGCCAGCAGTTACTCCGGGGTAGGCAATCAGCCCCAGCATTTT.

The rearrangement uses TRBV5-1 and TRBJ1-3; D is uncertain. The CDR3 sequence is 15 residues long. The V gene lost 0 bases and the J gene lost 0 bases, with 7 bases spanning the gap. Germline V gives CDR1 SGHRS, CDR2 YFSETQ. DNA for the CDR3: TGCGCCAGCAGCTTGGGAGTTACCTCTGGAAACACCATATATTTT. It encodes CASSLGVTSGNTIYF. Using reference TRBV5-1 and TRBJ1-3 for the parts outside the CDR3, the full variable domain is KAGVTQTPRYLIKTRGQQVTLSCSPISGHRSVSWYQQTPGQGLQFLFEYFSETQRNKGNFPGRFSGRQFSNSRSEMNVSTLELGDSALYLCASSLGVTSGNTIYFGEGSWLTVV.

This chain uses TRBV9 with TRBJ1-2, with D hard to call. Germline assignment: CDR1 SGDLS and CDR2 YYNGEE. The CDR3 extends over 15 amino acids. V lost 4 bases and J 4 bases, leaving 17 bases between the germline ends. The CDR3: CASSPTPDGFYGYTF. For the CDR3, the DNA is TGTGCCAGCAGCCCCACCCCCGACGGATTCTATGGCTACACCTTC.

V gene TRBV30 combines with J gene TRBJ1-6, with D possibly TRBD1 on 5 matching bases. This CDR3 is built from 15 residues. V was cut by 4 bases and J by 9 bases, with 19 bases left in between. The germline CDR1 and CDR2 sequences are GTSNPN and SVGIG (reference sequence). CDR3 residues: CAWTRGVAGSSPLHF. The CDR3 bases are TGTGCCTGGACTAGAGGGGTGGCAGGGAGTTCACCCCTCCACTTT.

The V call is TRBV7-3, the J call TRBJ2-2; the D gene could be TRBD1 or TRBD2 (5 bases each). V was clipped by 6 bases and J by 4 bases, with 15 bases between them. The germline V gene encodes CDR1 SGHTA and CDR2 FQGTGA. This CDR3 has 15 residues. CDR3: CASSLAHGATGELFF. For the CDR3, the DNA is TGTGCCAGCAGTCTCGCCCACGGGGCCACCGGGGAGCTGTTTTTT.

The DNA for the CDR3 is TGTGCCAGCACCCGGCTCCTGGGCAGCGATTCCAACTATGGCTACACCTTC. Its protein product is CASTRLLGSDSNYGYTF. This chain uses TRBV7-9 with TRBJ1-2; the D is unclear. This CDR3 is built from 17 residues. Germline V gene lookup returns CDR1 SEHNR and CDR2 FQNEAQ (reference sequence). Trimming removed 7 bases from V and 2 bases from J, with 23 bases in between.

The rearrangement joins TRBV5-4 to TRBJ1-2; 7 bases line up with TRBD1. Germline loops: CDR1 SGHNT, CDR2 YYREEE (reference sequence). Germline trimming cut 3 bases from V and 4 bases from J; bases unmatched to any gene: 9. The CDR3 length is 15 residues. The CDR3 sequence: CASSSRAGGGYGYTF. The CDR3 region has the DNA TGTGCCAGCAGCTCGAGGGCAGGGGGAGGCTATGGCTACACCTTC.

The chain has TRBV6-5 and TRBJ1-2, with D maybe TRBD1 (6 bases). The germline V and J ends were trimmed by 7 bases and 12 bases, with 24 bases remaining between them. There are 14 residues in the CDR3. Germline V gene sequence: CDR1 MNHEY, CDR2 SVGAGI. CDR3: CASTLATGTAFHTF. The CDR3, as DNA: TGTGCCAGCACCCTAGCAACAGGGACGGCGTTCCACACCTTC.

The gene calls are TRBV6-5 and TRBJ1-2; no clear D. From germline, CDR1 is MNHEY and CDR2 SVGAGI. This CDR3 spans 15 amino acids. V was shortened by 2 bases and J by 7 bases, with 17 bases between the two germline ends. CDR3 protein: CASSYGAWGVSGYTF. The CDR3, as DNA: TGTGCCAGCAGTTACGGCGCATGGGGAGTGAGTGGCTACACCTTC.

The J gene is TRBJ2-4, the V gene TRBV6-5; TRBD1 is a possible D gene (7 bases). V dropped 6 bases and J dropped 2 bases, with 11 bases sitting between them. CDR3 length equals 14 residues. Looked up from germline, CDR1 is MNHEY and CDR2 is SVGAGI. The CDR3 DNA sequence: TGTGCCAGCAGATCAGGGGGGTCCAAAAACATTCAGTACTTC. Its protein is CASRSGGSKNIQYF.

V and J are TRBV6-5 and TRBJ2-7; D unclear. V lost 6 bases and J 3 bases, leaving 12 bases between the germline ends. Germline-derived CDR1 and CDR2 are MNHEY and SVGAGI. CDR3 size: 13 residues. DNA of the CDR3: TGTGCCAGCAGACCAGACACCTTCTACGAGCAGTACTTC. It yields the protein CASRPDTFYEQYF.

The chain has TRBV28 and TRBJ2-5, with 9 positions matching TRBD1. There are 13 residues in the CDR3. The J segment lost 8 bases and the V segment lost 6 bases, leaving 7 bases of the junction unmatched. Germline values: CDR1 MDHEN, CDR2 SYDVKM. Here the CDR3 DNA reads TGTGCCAGCAGGGGACAGGGCCCCCAAACCCAGTACTTC. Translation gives CASRGQGPQTQYF. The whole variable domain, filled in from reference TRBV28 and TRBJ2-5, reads DVKVTQSSRYLVKRTGEKVFLECVQDMDHENMFWYRQDPGLGLRLIYFSYDVKMKEKGDIPEGYSVSREKKERFSLILESASTNQTSMYLCASRGQGPQTQYFGPGTRLLVL.

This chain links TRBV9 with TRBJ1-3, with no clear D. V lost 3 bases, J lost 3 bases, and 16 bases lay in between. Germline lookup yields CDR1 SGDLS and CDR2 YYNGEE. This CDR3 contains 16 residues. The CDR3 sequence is CASSGQSGLYGNTIYF. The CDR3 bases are TGTGCCAGCAGCGGCCAATCTGGGCTTTATGGAAACACCATATATTTT.

CDR3 nucleotides: TGTGCCAGCGGGCGAGGGCTTCTGAGGGCTAATGAAAAACTGTTTTTT. This encodes CASGRGLLRANEKLFF. The rearrangement joins TRBV2 to TRBJ1-4; D is unresolved. The CDR3 covers 16 residues. Per germline, CDR1 SNHLY and CDR2 FYNNEI. V was trimmed by 8 bases and J by 3 bases, leaving 19 bases between them.

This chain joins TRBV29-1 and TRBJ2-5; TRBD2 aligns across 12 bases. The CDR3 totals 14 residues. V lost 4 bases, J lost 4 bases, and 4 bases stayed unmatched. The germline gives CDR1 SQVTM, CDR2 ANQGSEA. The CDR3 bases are TGCAGCGTTGGGGCTAGCGGGGGGGTAGAGACCCAGTACTTC. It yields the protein CSVGASGGVETQYF. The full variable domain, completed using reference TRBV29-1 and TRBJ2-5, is SAVISQKPSRDICQRGTSLTIQCQVDSQVTMMFWYRQQPGQSLTLIATANQGSEATYESGFVIDKFPISRPNLTFSTLTVSNMSPEDSSIYLCSVGASGGVETQYFGPGTRLLVL.

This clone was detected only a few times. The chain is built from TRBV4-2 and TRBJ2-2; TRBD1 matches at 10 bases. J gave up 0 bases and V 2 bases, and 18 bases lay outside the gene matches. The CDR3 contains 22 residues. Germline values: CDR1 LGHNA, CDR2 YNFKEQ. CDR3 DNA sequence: TGTGCCAGCAGCCAACGGATTTTAAAAACTCCGGGACAGGGGTCGAACACCGGGGAGCTGTTTTTT. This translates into CASSQRILKTPGQGSNTGELFF.

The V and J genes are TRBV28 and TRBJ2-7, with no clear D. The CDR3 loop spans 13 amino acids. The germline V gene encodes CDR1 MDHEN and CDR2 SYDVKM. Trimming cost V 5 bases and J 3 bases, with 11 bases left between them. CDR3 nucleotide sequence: TGTGCCAGCAGTGAAACATCAGGCTACGAGCAGTACTTC. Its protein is CASSETSGYEQYF.

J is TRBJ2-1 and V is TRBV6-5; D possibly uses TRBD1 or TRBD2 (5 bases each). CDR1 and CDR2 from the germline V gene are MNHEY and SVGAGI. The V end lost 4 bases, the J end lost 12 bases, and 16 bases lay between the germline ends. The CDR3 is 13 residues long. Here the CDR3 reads CASSSWDLPGQFF. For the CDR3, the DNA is TGTGCCAGCAGTTCCTGGGACCTACCGGGGCAGTTCTTC.

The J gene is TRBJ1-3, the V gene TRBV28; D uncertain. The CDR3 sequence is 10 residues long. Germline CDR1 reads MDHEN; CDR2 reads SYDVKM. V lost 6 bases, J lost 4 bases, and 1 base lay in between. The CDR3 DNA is TGTGCCAGCAGGGGAAACACCATATATTTT. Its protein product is CASRGNTIYF.

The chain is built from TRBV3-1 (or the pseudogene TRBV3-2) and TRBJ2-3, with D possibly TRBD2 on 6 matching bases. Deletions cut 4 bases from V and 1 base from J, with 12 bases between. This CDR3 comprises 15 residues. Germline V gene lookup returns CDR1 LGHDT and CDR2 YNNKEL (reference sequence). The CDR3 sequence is CASSPSGLRTDTQYF. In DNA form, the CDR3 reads TGTGCCAGCAGCCCATCGGGACTCCGCACAGATACGCAGTATTTT.

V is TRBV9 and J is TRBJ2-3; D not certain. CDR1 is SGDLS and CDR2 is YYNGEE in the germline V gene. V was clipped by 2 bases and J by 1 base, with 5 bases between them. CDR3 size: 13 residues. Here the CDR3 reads CASSVAGTDTQYF. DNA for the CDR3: TGTGCCAGCAGCGTCGCGGGCACAGATACGCAGTATTTT.

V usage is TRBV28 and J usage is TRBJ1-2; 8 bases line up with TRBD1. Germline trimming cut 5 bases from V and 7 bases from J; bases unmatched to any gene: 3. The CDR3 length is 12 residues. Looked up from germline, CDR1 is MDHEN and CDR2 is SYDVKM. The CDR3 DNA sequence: TGTGCCAGCAGTACAGGGGGGATTGGCTACACCTTC. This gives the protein CASSTGGIGYTF.

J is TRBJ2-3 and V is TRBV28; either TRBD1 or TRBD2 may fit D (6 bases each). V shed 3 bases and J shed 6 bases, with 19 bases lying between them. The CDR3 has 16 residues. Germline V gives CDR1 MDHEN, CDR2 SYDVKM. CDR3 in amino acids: CASSFPIGGGGDTQYF. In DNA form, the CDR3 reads TGTGCCAGCAGTTTCCCCATCGGCGGAGGGGGGGATACGCAGTATTTT.